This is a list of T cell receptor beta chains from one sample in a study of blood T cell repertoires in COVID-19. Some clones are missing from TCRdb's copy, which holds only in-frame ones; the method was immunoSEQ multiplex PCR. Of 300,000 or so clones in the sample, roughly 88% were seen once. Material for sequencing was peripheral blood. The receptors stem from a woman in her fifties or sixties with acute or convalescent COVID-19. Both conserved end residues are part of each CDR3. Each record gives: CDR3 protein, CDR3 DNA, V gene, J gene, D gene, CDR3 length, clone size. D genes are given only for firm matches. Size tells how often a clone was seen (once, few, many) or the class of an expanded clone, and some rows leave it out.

CDR3: CASSQGVVGATEAFF; DNA: TGTGCCAGCAGCCAAGGAGTAGTTGGGGCCACTGAAGCTTTCTTT; V: TRBV14; J: TRBJ1-1; D: -; length: 15; size: once
CDR3: CASSPLAVDTYEQYF; DNA: TGTGCCAGCAGTCCCCTAGCGGTAGATACCTACGAGCAGTACTTC; V: TRBV27; J: TRBJ2-7; D: TRBD2; length: 15; size: -
CDR3: CASSGTSGHYEQYF; DNA: TGTGCCAGTAGCGGGACTAGCGGACACTACGAGCAGTACTTC; V: TRBV19; J: TRBJ2-7; D: TRBD2; length: 14; size: -
CDR3: CASSSGHSSSYEQYF; DNA: TGCGCCAGCAGCTCAGGACACTCGAGCTCCTACGAGCAGTACTTC; V: TRBV5-1; J: TRBJ2-7; D: -; length: 15; size: -
CDR3: CASSGFGVLSGNTIYF; DNA: TGTGCCAGCAGTGGTTTCGGGGTGCTCTCTGGAAACACCATATATTTT; V: TRBV2; J: TRBJ1-3; D: -; length: 16; size: -
CDR3: CASFYGGGNQPQHF; DNA: TGTGCCAGTTTCTACGGGGGAGGCAATCAGCCCCAGCATTTT; V: TRBV28; J: TRBJ1-5; D: -; length: 14; size: -
CDR3: CASSLSASGETGELFF; DNA: TGTGCCAGCAGTTTATCGGCTAGCGGGGAGACCGGGGAGCTGTTTTTT; V: TRBV27; J: TRBJ2-2; D: TRBD2; length: 16; size: -
CDR3: CATSDLNRERQYF; DNA: TGTGCCACCAGTGACTTAAACAGGGAACGGCAGTACTTC; V: TRBV24-1; J: TRBJ2-7; D: -; length: 13; size: -
CDR3: CASSQRTSGYSYNEQFF; DNA: TGCGCCAGCAGCCAAAGGACTAGCGGTTACTCCTACAATGAGCAGTTCTTC; V: TRBV4-1; J: TRBJ2-1; D: TRBD2; length: 17; size: -
CDR3: CASSQTGLAAKQYF; DNA: TGTGCCAGCAGCCAAACTGGACTAGCGGCTAAGCAGTATTTT; V: TRBV11-2; J: TRBJ2-3; D: TRBD2; length: 14; size: -
CDR3: CASSLLANEQYF; DNA: TGTGCCAGCAGCCTACTAGCGAACGAGCAGTACTTC; V: TRBV7-9; J: TRBJ2-7; D: TRBD2; length: 12; size: -
CDR3: CASSPPTAEAFF; DNA: TGTGCCAGCAGTCCGCCGACTGCTGAAGCTTTCTTT; V: TRBV6-6; J: TRBJ1-1; D: -; length: 12; size: -
CDR3: CASSYPGTGDNEQFF; DNA: TGTGCCAGCAGTTATCCCGGGACAGGAGACAATGAGCAGTTCTTC; V: TRBV6-5; J: TRBJ2-1; D: TRBD1; length: 15; size: once
CDR3: CASSLRAGGRDEQFF; DNA: TGTGCCAGCAGCTTAAGGGCAGGGGGCCGGGATGAGCAGTTCTTC; V: TRBV7-6; J: TRBJ2-1; D: TRBD1; length: 15; size: -
CDR3: CASSQEARGGIGRTNEKLFF; DNA: TGTGCCAGCAGCCAAGAGGCTAGAGGGGGAATCGGTAGAACTAATGAAAAACTGTTTTTT; V: TRBV3-1/TRBV3-2; J: TRBJ1-4; D: -; length: 20; size: -
CDR3: CASSQAGAMNTEAFF; DNA: TGTGCCAGCAGCCAAGCAGGGGCCATGAACACTGAAGCTTTCTTT; V: TRBV3-1/TRBV3-2; J: TRBJ1-1; D: -; length: 15; size: -
CDR3: CASSRGGAGGYEQYF; DNA: TGCGCCAGCAGCAGGGGGGGCGCGGGAGGCTACGAGCAGTACTTC; V: TRBV5-1; J: TRBJ2-7; D: TRBD2; length: 15; size: -
CDR3: CSVCTSGMGETQYF; DNA: TGCAGCGTTTGTACTAGCGGGATGGGTGAGACCCAGTACTTC; V: TRBV29-1; J: TRBJ2-5; D: TRBD2; length: 14; size: once
CDR3: CASSLTGTGVLRGYTF; DNA: TGTGCCAGCAGTTTAACCGGGACAGGGGTTTTGCGTGGCTACACCTTC; V: TRBV27; J: TRBJ1-2; D: TRBD1; length: 16; size: once
CDR3: CAWSDYTSSYNSPLHF; DNA: TGTGCCTGGAGTGACTACACGAGCTCCTATAATTCACCCCTCCACTTT; V: TRBV30; J: TRBJ1-6; D: -; length: 16; size: -
CDR3: CASRTHNQPQHF; DNA: TGTGCCAGTAGGACACATAATCAGCCCCAGCATTTT; V: TRBV19; J: TRBJ1-5; D: -; length: 12; size: once
CDR3: CASSPYLNSNSPLHF; DNA: TGTGCCAGCAGCCCCTACTTAAACTCTAATTCACCCCTCCACTTT; V: TRBV27; J: TRBJ1-6; D: -; length: 15; size: -
CDR3: CASSGQENEKLFF; DNA: TGCGCCAGCAGTGGACAGGAGAATGAAAAACTGTTTTTT; V: TRBV5-1; J: TRBJ1-4; D: TRBD1; length: 13; size: few
CDR3: CASSDRRATNEKLFF; DNA: TGTGCCAGCAGCGACAGGCGAGCAACTAATGAAAAACTGTTTTTT; V: TRBV11-2; J: TRBJ1-4; D: -; length: 15; size: -
CDR3: CASRFRGETYEQYF; DNA: TGTGCCAGCAGGTTCCGTGGGGAGACCTACGAGCAGTACTTC; V: TRBV5-6; J: TRBJ2-7; D: -; length: 14; size: once
CDR3: CATSETGVLDNEQFF; DNA: TGTGCCACCAGTGAAACAGGGGTGCTGGACAATGAGCAGTTCTTC; V: TRBV24-1; J: TRBJ2-1; D: TRBD1; length: 15; size: -
CDR3: CASSLTGIGTDTQYF; DNA: TGTGCCAGCAGTCTCACAGGGATAGGAACAGATACGCAGTATTTT; V: TRBV6-6; J: TRBJ2-3; D: -; length: 15; size: once
CDR3: CSVGEGASYEQYF; DNA: TGCAGCGTTGGGGAGGGCGCCAGCTACGAGCAGTACTTC; V: TRBV29-1; J: TRBJ2-7; D: TRBD2; length: 13; size: -
CDR3: CASSLATKRTGELFF; DNA: TGTGCCAGCAGCTTGGCTACTAAGAGAACCGGGGAGCTGTTTTTT; V: TRBV5-4; J: TRBJ2-2; D: -; length: 15; size: -
CDR3: CASSEFLGTGDTGELFF; DNA: TGTGCCAGCAGTGAGTTCCTCGGGACAGGGGACACCGGGGAGCTGTTTTTT; V: TRBV6-1; J: TRBJ2-2; D: TRBD1; length: 17; size: -
CDR3: CASSDIAGFTGYTF; DNA: TGTGCCAGCAGTGATATCGCAGGGTTTACCGGCTACACCTTC; V: TRBV2; J: TRBJ1-2; D: -; length: 14; size: -
CDR3: CASRNARVFRMNTEAFF; DNA: TGTGCCAGCAGGAACGCCAGGGTTTTCAGAATGAACACTGAAGCTTTCTTT; V: TRBV28; J: TRBJ1-1; D: -; length: 17; size: -
CDR3: CASSRQGYEQYF; DNA: TGCGCCAGCAGCCGACAGGGCTACGAGCAGTACTTC; V: TRBV5-1; J: TRBJ2-7; D: TRBD1; length: 12; size: -
CDR3: CASSLWGTGESSYNEQFF; DNA: TGTGCCAGCAGCTTATGGGGAACAGGGGAATCCTCCTACAATGAGCAGTTCTTC; V: TRBV7-2; J: TRBJ2-1; D: TRBD1; length: 18; size: -
CDR3: CASSLGTGSGEQFF; DNA: TGTGCCAGCAGTCTCGGGACAGGGTCAGGTGAGCAGTTCTTC; V: TRBV28; J: TRBJ2-1; D: TRBD1; length: 14; size: -
CDR3: CASSPWDSETLGNTIYF; DNA: TGTGCCAGCAGTCCCTGGGACTCCGAAACCCTCGGAAACACCATATATTTT; V: TRBV28; J: TRBJ1-3; D: -; length: 17; size: -
CDR3: CASSRLYEQYF; DNA: TGTGCCAGCAGTCGGTTGTACGAGCAGTACTTC; V: TRBV12-3/TRBV12-4; J: TRBJ2-7; D: -; length: 11; size: -
CDR3: CASSSSGRGNTEAFF; DNA: TGTGCCAGCTCATCGTCTGGGCGGGGGAACACTGAAGCTTTCTTT; V: TRBV18; J: TRBJ1-1; D: -; length: 15; size: -
CDR3: CASSSRTGGSTDTQYF; DNA: TGTGCCAGCAGCTCGAGGACAGGGGGAAGCACAGATACGCAGTATTTT; V: TRBV5-4; J: TRBJ2-3; D: TRBD1; length: 16; size: -
CDR3: CASSLNPSGNYEQYF; DNA: TGTGCCAGCAGCTTGAACCCTAGCGGGAACTACGAGCAGTACTTC; V: TRBV5-4; J: TRBJ2-7; D: TRBD2; length: 15; size: -
CDR3: CASEGGNQPQHF; DNA: TGTGCCAGCGAGGGGGGGAATCAGCCCCAGCATTTT; V: TRBV2; J: TRBJ1-5; D: -; length: 12; size: -